The T cell receptor beta chain under discussion was sequenced for a study of shared clonotypes between healthy human individuals. Across the study: Per donor, three plates held CD4 naive cells, three held CD4 memory, two held CD8 naive and one held CD8 memory.

Only in-frame clones appear in the TCRdb table, and some are missing; sequencing was by immunoSEQ multiplex PCR. The top ten clones hold under 0.15% of a sample with more than 2 million clones, 85% to 95% of them seen once. Trimming stripped 5 bases from V and 6 bases from J, with 14 bases between. The CDR3 is 14 amino acids. Germline V gives CDR1 KGHSH, CDR2 LQKENI. Broader study findings: Even with large depth, rarefaction showed that sorted-subset sequencing was incomplete. Memory subsets generally showed lower estimated richness than naive subsets.

A word on this clone: What it binds is not known.

This sequence was found in a man aged 18 to 29 in good health. This chain connects TRBV18 to TRBJ1-5; maybe TRBD1 (6 bases). The sample taken for sequencing was naive CD4+ T cells sorted from blood. Subset defined: CD45RA+ positively selected. Here the CDR3 DNA reads TGTGCCAGCTCAGACAGAGGGGGAAGTCAGCCCCAGCATTTT. Its translation: CASSDRGGSQPQHF.